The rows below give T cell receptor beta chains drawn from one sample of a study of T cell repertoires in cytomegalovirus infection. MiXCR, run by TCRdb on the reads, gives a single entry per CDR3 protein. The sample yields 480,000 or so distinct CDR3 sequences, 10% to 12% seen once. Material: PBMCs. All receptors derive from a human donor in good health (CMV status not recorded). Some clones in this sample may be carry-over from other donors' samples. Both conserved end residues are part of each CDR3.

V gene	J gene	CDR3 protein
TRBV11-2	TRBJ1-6	CASSPTGGYNSPLHF
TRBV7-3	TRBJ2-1	CASSLTGGRSSYNEQFF
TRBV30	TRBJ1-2	CAWENAGGGRGYTF
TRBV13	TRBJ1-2	CASSLLGGYTF
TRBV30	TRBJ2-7	CAWSRGGQGREQYF
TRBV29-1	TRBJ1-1	CSVARSTEAFF
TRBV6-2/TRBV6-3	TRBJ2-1	CATVSTSGRNEQFF
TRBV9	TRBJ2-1	CASSVEGRGDNEQFF
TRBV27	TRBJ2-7	CASSPTPGQGTYEQYF
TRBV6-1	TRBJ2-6	CASSEVSNSGANVLTF
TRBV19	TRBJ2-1	CASSIDRGRVWNEQFF
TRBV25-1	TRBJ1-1	CASSTPGQGKTEAFF
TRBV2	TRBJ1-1	CASTSLLSVGAEAFF
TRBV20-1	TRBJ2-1	CSARSSGGLSYNEQFF
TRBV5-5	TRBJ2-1	CASSRAGMTNEQFF
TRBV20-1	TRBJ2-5	CSARDKRPRETQYF
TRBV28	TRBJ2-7	CASSTLTGIHEQYF
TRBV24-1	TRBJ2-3	CATSDSTGPPDTQYF
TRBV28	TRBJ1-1	CASSLFSEAFF
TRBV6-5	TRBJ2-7	CASSYSASRRAQYF
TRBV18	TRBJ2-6	CASSPMTVSGANVLTF
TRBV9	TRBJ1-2	CASSVDGRGDYGYTF
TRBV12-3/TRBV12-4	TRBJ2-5	CASRHGQGQETQYF
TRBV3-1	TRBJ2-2	CASSHGGKIRRGELFF
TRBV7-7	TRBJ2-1	CASSSGLAGFNEQFF
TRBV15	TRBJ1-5	CATSRDHRRFPGNQPQHF
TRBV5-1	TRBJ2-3	CASSWPPEGVFTDTQYF
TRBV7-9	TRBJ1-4	CASSLGGQSSEKLFF
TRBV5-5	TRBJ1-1	CASRVYRGATEAFF
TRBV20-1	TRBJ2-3	CSARDVAGGITDTQYF
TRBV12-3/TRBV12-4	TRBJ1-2	CASSYGPSSGYTF
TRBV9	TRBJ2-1	CASSVNPSGTSGRTPGEQFF
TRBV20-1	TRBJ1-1	CSATRDRDWDTEAFF
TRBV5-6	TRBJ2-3	CASSQDSTDTQYF
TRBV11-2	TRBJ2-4	CASSSWGADKNIQYF
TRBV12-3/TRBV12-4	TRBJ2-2	CATAGQGALGTGELFF
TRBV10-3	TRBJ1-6	CAIAATREDSPLHF
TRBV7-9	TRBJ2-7	CASSQTEPHYEQYF
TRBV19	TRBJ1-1	CASSFRGKNTEAFF
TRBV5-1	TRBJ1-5	CASSSQGAGQPQHF
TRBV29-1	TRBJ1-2	CSVDSSDLFGYGYTF
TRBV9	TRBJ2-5	CASSVEKGTRGSETQYF
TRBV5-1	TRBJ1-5	CASSQGTGDNQPQHF
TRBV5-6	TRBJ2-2	CASSSTGVDSSGELFF
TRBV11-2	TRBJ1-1	CASSPPRAGYTEAFF
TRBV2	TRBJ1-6	CASSLLGWDKNSPLHF
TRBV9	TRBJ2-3	CASSVAGGTGGTDTQYF
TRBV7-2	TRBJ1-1	CASSFGQGGEAFF
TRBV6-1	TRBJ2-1	CASSTPGTSGYNEQFF
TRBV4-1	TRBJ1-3	CASSQDGNAIYF
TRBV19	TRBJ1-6	CASSSGLILLNSPLHF
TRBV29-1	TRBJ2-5	CSADRDSDQETQYF
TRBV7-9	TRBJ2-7	CASSPSGTGEEYEQYF
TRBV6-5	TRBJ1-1	CASSYDTMKYTEAFF
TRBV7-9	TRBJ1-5	CASSSGQINQPQHF
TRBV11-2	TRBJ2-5	CASSPQAARHQETQYF
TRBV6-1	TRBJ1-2	CASSEPGQGASGYTF
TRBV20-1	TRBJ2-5	CSARNLAGERETQYF
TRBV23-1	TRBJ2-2	CASSQSPRTLSSGKFPGELFF
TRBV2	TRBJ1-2	CASGPTGEQFYTF